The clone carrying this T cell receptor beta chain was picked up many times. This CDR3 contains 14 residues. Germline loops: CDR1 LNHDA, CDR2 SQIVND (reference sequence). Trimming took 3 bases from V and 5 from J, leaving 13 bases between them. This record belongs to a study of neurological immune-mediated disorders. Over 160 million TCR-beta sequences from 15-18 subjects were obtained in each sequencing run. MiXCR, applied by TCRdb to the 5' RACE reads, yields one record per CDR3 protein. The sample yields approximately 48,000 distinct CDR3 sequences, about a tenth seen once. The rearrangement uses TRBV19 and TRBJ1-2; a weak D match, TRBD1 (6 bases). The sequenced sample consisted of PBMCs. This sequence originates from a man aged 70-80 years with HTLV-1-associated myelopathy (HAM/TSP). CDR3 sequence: CASSIEGGIYGYTF. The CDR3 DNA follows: TGTGCCAGTAGTATCGAAGGGGGAATTTATGGCTACACCTTC. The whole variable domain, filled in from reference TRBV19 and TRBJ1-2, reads DGGITQSPKYLFRKEGQNVTLSCEQNLNHDAMYWYRQDPGQGLRLIYYSQIVNDFQKGDIAEGYSVSREKKESFPLTVTSAQKNPTAFYLCASSIEGGIYGYTFGSGTRLTVV.